The 26 T cell receptor beta chains below come from one sample, sequenced in a study of spatial heterogeneity in lung cancer. Time point noted: sample taken at primary tumor resection. The sequenced material consisted of unsorted whole RNA from tumor, nontumor lung or frozen PBMC. TCRdb called the 5' RACE reads again in MiXCR, with one record for every CDR3 protein. This repertoire shows about 41,000 distinct CDR3 sequences, about 10% found once; its top ten account for around 42%. Sequenced material: PBMCs, taken at surgery. These receptors were taken from a female donor with early-stage non-small cell lung cancer.

The chain employs TRBV6-6 and TRBJ2-1, with 7 nucleotides matching TRBD2. Germline lookup yields CDR1 MNHNY and CDR2 SVGAGI (reference sequence). This CDR3 spans 15 amino acids. The V segment lost 4 bases and the J segment 5 bases; nucleotides outside the gene matches: 8. The CDR3 nucleotides read TGTGCCAGCAGTTTCTCCCGGGGGGAAGACAATGAGCAGTTCTTC. Residues: CASSFSRGEDNEQFF.

The chain is built from TRBV4-2 and TRBJ2-1, with 8 nucleotides matching TRBD2. Losses at the gene ends were 4 bases for V and 8 bases for J; bases not matched to a gene: 7. This CDR3 is built from 14 residues. Germline assignment: CDR1 LGHNA and CDR2 YNFKEQ. CDR3: CASSRRSGEYEQFF. In DNA form, the CDR3 reads TGTGCCAGCAGCCGCCGTAGCGGGGAATATGAGCAGTTCTTC.

The rearrangement uses TRBV7-9 and TRBJ1-5; D gene uncertain. Per the germline V gene, CDR1 is SEHNR and CDR2 is FQNEAQ (reference sequence). V was pared by 6 bases and J by 3 bases, with 12 bases between. The CDR3 is made up of 14 amino acids. Written as DNA, the CDR3 is TGTGCCAGCAGTTATACGGGGAACAATCAGCCCCAGCATTTT. Protein sequence: CASSYTGNNQPQHF.

The V and J genes are TRBV12-3 or TRBV12-4 and TRBJ2-5; the match to TRBD2 covers 10 bases. Trimming cost V 8 bases and J 4 bases; bases outside gene matches: 7. This CDR3 has 14 amino acids. CDR3 in amino acids: CASGERGGGETQYF. As DNA, the CDR3 is TGTGCCAGCGGAGAGCGGGGGGGCGGAGAGACCCAGTACTTC.

This clonotype was found a few times. The rearrangement uses TRBV10-2 and TRBJ1-2; D may be TRBD1 (5 bases). Trimming pared 6 bases from V and 4 bases from J, leaving 12 bases between. Per the germline V gene, CDR1 is WSHSY and CDR2 is SAAADI. The CDR3 consists of 13 residues. The CDR3 sequence: CASSPTELYGYTF. In DNA, the CDR3 is TGCGCCAGCAGCCCGACAGAACTCTATGGCTACACCTTC.

This clonotype was detected many times. The V and J genes are TRBV7-2 and TRBJ1-1, with 10 bases lining up with TRBD1. CDR3 length: 15 amino acids. In germline, CDR1 is SGHTA, CDR2 FQGNSA. Trimming took 1 base from V and 4 from J; bases not matched to a gene: 3. DNA of the CDR3: TGTGCCAGCAGCTTAGGAGGGACAGGGGTCACTGAAGCTTTCTTT. It is translated as CASSLGGTGVTEAFF.

This clonotype was observed a few times. The chain couples TRBV20-1 to TRBJ2-5; TRBD1 matches 7 bases. There are 12 residues in the CDR3. Trimming at V came to 6 bases and at J to 1 base, leaving 2 bases not matched to a gene. Germline loops: CDR1 DFQATT, CDR2 SNEGSKA (reference sequence). The CDR3 region is CSAGQVQETQYF. DNA of the CDR3: TGCAGTGCCGGACAGGTCCAAGAGACCCAGTACTTC.

This clonotype has only a few counts. The CDR3 protein is CASSTVPRAGAEAFF. DNA of the CDR3: TGTGCCAGTAGTACCGTGCCACGTGCTGGGGCTGAAGCTTTCTTT. This rearrangement joins TRBV19 to TRBJ1-1; D remains ambiguous. The CDR3 is made up of 15 amino acids. The V and J ends lost 4 bases and 6 bases respectively, with 18 bases between them. Germline lookup yields CDR1 LNHDA and CDR2 SQIVND (reference sequence).

This clonotype was recorded at least ten times. The chain is built from TRBV5-1 and TRBJ2-5, with 8 bases aligning to TRBD1. The CDR3 loop spans 14 amino acids. V was pared by 4 bases and J by 5 bases, with 7 bases of the junction left unmatched. Per germline, CDR1 SGHRS and CDR2 YFSETQ. CDR3 sequence (DNA): TGCGCCAGCAGCGTCCAGGGGGCATCGGAGACCCAGTACTTC. It specifies CASSVQGASETQYF.

The V and J genes are TRBV7-8 and TRBJ2-7, with TRBD1 matching 7 bases. The CDR3 loop spans 13 amino acids. Trimming took 5 bases from V and 5 from J; bases not matched to a gene: 6. The germline V gene has CDR1 SGHVS and CDR2 FQNEAQ. Written as DNA, the CDR3 is TGTGCCAGCAGCCCCGGACAGGTCCACGAGCAGTACTTC. This gives the protein CASSPGQVHEQYF. Drawing the rest from reference TRBV7-8 and TRBJ2-7, the complete variable domain is GAGVSQSPRYKVAKRGQDVALRCDPISGHVSLFWYQQALGQGPEFLTYFQNEAQLDKSGLPSDRFFAERPEGSVSTLKIQRTQQEDSAVYLCASSPGQVHEQYFGPGTRLTVT.

The sample holds a few counts of this clonotype. V usage is TRBV7-8 and J usage is TRBJ2-2; perhaps TRBD2 as D (7 bases). Per the germline V gene, CDR1 is SGHVS and CDR2 is FQNEAQ. V lost 6 bases and J 0 bases, leaving 14 bases between the germline ends. The CDR3 length is 16 residues. For the CDR3, the DNA is TGTGCCAGCAGGTCGACGGGGGGCGCGAACACCGGGGAGCTGTTTTTT. This gives the protein CASRSTGGANTGELFF. The full variable domain, in which reference TRBV7-8 and TRBJ2-2 provide the parts outside the CDR3, is GAGVSQSPRYKVAKRGQDVALRCDPISGHVSLFWYQQALGQGPEFLTYFQNEAQLDKSGLPSDRFFAERPEGSVSTLKIQRTQQEDSAVYLCASRSTGGANTGELFFGEGSRLTVL.

This clonotype appeared many times. The rearrangement uses TRBV5-5 and TRBJ2-5, with D hard to call. CDR3 size: 13 residues. Trimming pared 7 bases from V and 1 base from J, leaving 11 bases between. Looked up from germline, CDR1 is SGHKS and CDR2 is YYEKEE (reference sequence). CDR3 protein: CASSRRPQETQYF. CDR3 nucleotides: TGTGCCAGCTCCCGGAGACCCCAAGAGACCCAGTACTTC.

This clonotype has only a few counts. This sequence joins TRBV4-3 and TRBJ2-6; D call uncertain. This CDR3 has 20 amino acids. The germline V gene encodes CDR1 LGHNA and CDR2 YSLEER. Trimming took 1 base from V and 1 from J, leaving 20 bases between them. CDR3 sequence reads: CASSQAVFSTKLSGANVLTF. The DNA of the CDR3 is TGCGCCAGCAGCCAAGCCGTTTTTAGCACGAAGTTATCTGGGGCCAACGTCCTGACTTTC.

Many counts were recorded for this clonotype. The chain couples TRBV6-6 to TRBJ2-5, with TRBD2 identical over 8 bases. Per the germline V gene, CDR1 is MNHNY and CDR2 is SVGAGI (reference sequence). The CDR3 is 14 amino acids. With 4 bases clipped from V and 4 bases from J, the junction kept 5 bases outside the gene matches. CDR3 DNA sequence: TGTGCCAGCAGTTCTAGCGGGTCAGGAGAGACCCAGTACTTC. This gives the protein CASSSSGSGETQYF.

This clonotype showed up many times. The genes are TRBV7-2 and TRBJ1-1; no definite D call. This CDR3 is built from 15 residues. V shed 2 bases and J shed 4 bases, with 14 bases lying between them. Germline assignment: CDR1 SGHTA and CDR2 FQGNSA. In DNA, the CDR3 is TGTGCCAGCAGCTTAATCGGCAGGAAGGGCACTGAAGCTTTCTTT. It encodes CASSLIGRKGTEAFF.

To note about this clonotype: A much larger clone lies a single base off, so this may be a read error. The V gene is TRBV20-1, the J gene TRBJ2-7; D gene ambiguous. CDR1 is DFQATT, CDR2 SNEGSKA, per germline (reference sequence). This CDR3 is built from 12 residues. The CDR3 DNA reads TGCGGTGCCCCGGTAGGCACCTACGAGCAGTACTTC. Residues: CGAPVGTYEQYF.

This clonotype came up many times. The chain uses TRBV6-6 and TRBJ1-1; 8 nucleotides align to TRBD1. Germline values: CDR1 MNHNY, CDR2 SVGAGI (reference sequence). The V gene end was trimmed by 5 bases and the J gene end by 5 bases; junction bases not matched to a gene: 7. The CDR3 is 14 residues long. CDR3 DNA sequence: TGTGCCAGCAGTGAGGACAGGGTTTGGACTGAAGCTTTCTTT. Protein sequence: CASSEDRVWTEAFF.

This clonotype was seen a few times. The chain recombines TRBV6-2 or TRBV6-3 with TRBJ2-3; 11 bases are a match to TRBD2. Germline assignment: CDR1 MNHEY and CDR2 SVGEGT. The CDR3 spans 17 residues. J was trimmed by 2 bases and V by 0 bases; bases with no gene match: 4. CDR3: CASSYSTLAGDTDTQYF. The CDR3 region has the DNA TGTGCCAGCAGTTACTCGACACTAGCGGGGGACACAGATACGCAGTATTTT.

This clonotype was seen a few times. The V call is TRBV9, the J call TRBJ2-2; 9 bases agree with TRBD2. V lost 3 bases, J lost 4 bases, and 13 bases stayed unmatched. The length of the CDR3 is 18 residues. Per the germline V gene, CDR1 is SGDLS and CDR2 is YYNGEE. Here the CDR3 reads CASSGGPSGTSFTGELFF. The DNA of the CDR3 is TGTGCCAGCAGCGGCGGCCCTTCCGGGACTAGCTTCACCGGGGAGCTGTTTTTT.

In its sample, this clonotype was seen many times. The CDR3 DNA is TGTGCCAGCAGCTCTGGACAGGGTTCAACCGGGGAGCTGTTTTTT. This sequence encodes CASSSGQGSTGELFF. V is TRBV7-2 and J is TRBJ2-2, with 8 nucleotides matching TRBD1. Germline loops: CDR1 SGHTA, CDR2 FQGNSA. V lost 4 bases and J lost 5; bases outside the gene matches: 6. This CDR3 spans 15 amino acids. The whole variable domain, filled in from reference TRBV7-2 and TRBJ2-2, reads GAGVSQSPSNKVTEKGKDVELRCDPISGHTALYWYRQSLGQGLEFLIYFQGNSAPDKSGLPSDRFSAERTGGSVSTLTIQRTQQEDSAVYLCASSSGQGSTGELFFGEGSRLTVL.

Ten or more counts support this clonotype. This chain connects TRBV27 to TRBJ2-1; D might be TRBD2 (5 bases). Between the trimmed V and J ends, which lost 7 bases and 4 bases, there was a span of 17 bases. The CDR3 length is 15 residues. Germline CDR1 and CDR2: MNHEY and SMNVEV (reference sequence). CDR3 amino acids: CASTPTTGFYNEQFF. Here the CDR3 DNA reads TGTGCCAGCACCCCGACTACGGGGTTTTACAATGAGCAGTTCTTC.

This clonotype showed up many times. This chain connects TRBV5-1 to TRBJ2-7; 7 bases are a match to TRBD1. The CDR3 sequence is 15 residues long. The V gene end was trimmed by 3 bases and the J gene end by 6 bases; junction bases not matched to a gene: 12. The V gene's germline CDR1 is SGHRS and CDR2 YFSETQ. CDR3 DNA: TGCGCCAGCAGCTCCCCTCGGGACAGCGATGGCGAGCAGTACTTC. As protein: CASSSPRDSDGEQYF.

This clonotype was detected many times. The genes are TRBV20-1 and TRBJ2-5, with TRBD1 as a possible D gene (6 bases). V was shortened by 4 bases and J by 9 bases, with 21 bases between the two germline ends. Looked up from germline, CDR1 is DFQATT and CDR2 is SNEGSKA (reference sequence). The CDR3 has 14 amino acids. The CDR3 coding sequence is TGCAGTGCTACGCTACTCCGGGACAACGGACCCCAGTACTTC. Its protein product is CSATLLRDNGPQYF.

In its sample, this clonotype was seen a few times. The CDR3 region has the DNA TGTGCCAGCAGCTTAGGTGGCTACCAAGAGACCCAGGGCTACCAAGAGACCCAGTACTTC. It is translated as CASSLGGYQETQGYQETQYF. The chain joins TRBV7-6 to TRBJ2-5; possible D gene TRBD1, 5 bases. The V end lost 1 base, the J end lost 0 bases, and 24 bases lay between the germline ends. The CDR3 covers 20 residues. Germline CDR1 SGHVS, CDR2 FNYEAQ.

This clonotype was counted many times. This CDR3 is CASSKPRDRGEKLFF. As DNA, the CDR3 is TGTGCCAGCAGTAAGCCCCGGGACAGGGGTGAAAAACTGTTTTTT. The chain carries TRBV28 and TRBJ1-4; 10 bases are a match to TRBD1. Per the germline V gene, CDR1 is MDHEN and CDR2 is SYDVKM. Trimming removed 5 bases from V and 7 bases from J; junction bases left unmatched: 7. There are 15 residues in the CDR3. The full variable domain, its missing parts supplied by reference TRBV28 and TRBJ1-4, is DVKVTQSSRYLVKRTGEKVFLECVQDMDHENMFWYRQDPGLGLRLIYFSYDVKMKEKGDIPEGYSVSREKKERFSLILESASTNQTSMYLCASSKPRDRGEKLFFGSGTQLSVL.

The chain joins TRBV20-1 to TRBJ1-1, with D perhaps TRBD1 (6 bases). Germline V gene lookup returns CDR1 DFQATT and CDR2 SNEGSKA (reference sequence). CDR3 length: 10 amino acids. V gave up 6 bases and J gave up 10 bases, with 12 bases separating them. The CDR3: CSARQAAAFF. CDR3 in DNA: TGCAGTGCCAGACAGGCCGCAGCTTTCTTT.